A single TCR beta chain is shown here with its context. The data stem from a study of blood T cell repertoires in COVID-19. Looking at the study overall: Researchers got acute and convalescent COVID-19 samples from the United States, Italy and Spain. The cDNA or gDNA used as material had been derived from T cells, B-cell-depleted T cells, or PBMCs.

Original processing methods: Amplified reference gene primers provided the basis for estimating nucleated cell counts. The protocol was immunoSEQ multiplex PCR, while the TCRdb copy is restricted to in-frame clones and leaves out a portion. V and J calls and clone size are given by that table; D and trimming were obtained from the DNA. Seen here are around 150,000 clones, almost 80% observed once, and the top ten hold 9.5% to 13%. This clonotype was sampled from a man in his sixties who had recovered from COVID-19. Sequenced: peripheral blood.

The CDR3 DNA follows: TGTGCCAGCAGACAAGGTGGGGGCCCCGGGGAGACCCAGTACTTC. It yields the protein CASRQGGGPGETQYF. The chain couples TRBV7-2 to TRBJ2-5; possible D gene TRBD1, 6 bases. Trimming shortened V by 6 bases and J by 5 bases, and 19 bases separated the two germline ends. Germline assignment: CDR1 SGHTA and CDR2 FQGNSA. The CDR3 totals 15 residues.